This T cell receptor beta chain stems from a study of T cell changes during pregnancy in multiple sclerosis (dated 2019 in TCRdb). For context, the study as a whole: The study looked at changes in the T cell repertoire across pregnancy in women with multiple sclerosis.

Libraries were constructed by the immunoSEQ multiplex PCR assay. The table was pulled from immuneACCESS by TCRdb, which kept in-frame rearrangements only. Such tables lose some clones; where checked, under half of the loss comes from unresolved V genes, and the rest has no known cause. The sample table holds about 35,000 clones, of which approximately 90% were seen once. Around 3% of the sample comes from the top ten. There are 13 amino acids in the CDR3, from cysteine to phenylalanine inclusive. Solely the CDR3 DNA is kept, with 39 bases framed from the first base. V sheds 5 bases and J sheds 7 bases, leaving 13 bases between their ends. According to the germline V gene, CDR1 reads SGHTS and CDR2 reads YDEGEE. Notes on this clone: The target of this receptor is not known. Base qualities are missing; no much larger clone stands one base away.

The starting material was CD4+ T cells from peripheral blood mononuclear cells, obtained in the third trimester of pregnancy. The sequence is built from TRBV5-8 and TRBJ1-5; a tentative D call is TRBD1 (5 bases match). The clonotype was recovered from a female donor in good health, enrolled as a control in a pregnancy study. The CDR3: CASRRQGGQPQHF. The nucleotide sequence is TGTGCCAGCAGGCGCCAGGGCGGCCAGCCCCAGCATTTT.